Listed here is a single T cell receptor (beta chain). The entry originates in a study of blood T cell repertoires in COVID-19. Turning to the study itself: Acute and convalescent COVID-19 samples came from the United States, Italy and Spain.

Original analysis: Estimation of nucleated cell counts was performed using reference gene primer amplification. Assay: immunoSEQ multiplex PCR; the TCRdb copy retains only in-frame clones and omits some. The V and J calls and clone size are taken from that table; D and trimming were inferred from the DNA. Found here are over 250,000 clones, about nine tenths of them singletons; the top ten hold 2% to 2.5%. Germline V gene sequence: CDR1 LGHNT, CDR2 FRNRAP. CDR3 size: 18 residues. V lost 0 bases and J 3 bases, leaving 18 bases between the germline ends. The origin of this receptor is a woman in her 30s with COVID-19, enrolled during active disease. The gene calls are TRBV12-5 and TRBJ1-5; D possibly corresponds to TRBD1 (6 bases). The sequenced material came from peripheral blood. Here the CDR3 reads CASGLVPKGGGDNQPQHF. The CDR3 nucleotides read TGTGCTAGTGGTTTGGTCCCCAAAGGGGGAGGGGACAATCAGCCCCAGCATTTT.